This T cell receptor (beta chain) was profiled in a study of cytomegalovirus exposure and HLA in healthy donors. This CDR3 is 14 amino acids long. V dropped 1 base and J dropped 7; count of bases not matched to a gene: 5. Germline-derived CDR1 and CDR2 are SGHVS and FNYEAQ. The PCR ran on 60 Vbeta and 13 Jbeta primers. Only in-frame clones appear in the TCRdb table, and some are missing; sequencing was by immunoSEQ multiplex PCR. The table shows tens of thousands of clones, with around 81% occurring only once. The chain combines TRBV7-6 with TRBJ1-2, with 8 bases that match TRBD1. This clonotype was sampled from a man between 45 and 60 years old in good health and CMV-seronegative. Material: PBMCs. The CDR3 region has the DNA TGTGCCAGCAGCTTAGGTGGGACAGGAGCTGGCTACACCTTC. Translated: CASSLGGTGAGYTF.